The clone carrying this TCR beta chain came up a few times. Its specificity is not known. The data were taken from a study of T-cell reconstitution after alpha-beta-depleted transplantation in children. Study-level points and caveats: T-cell counts and diversity at one year post-transplant came mainly from newly produced T cells. There were reportedly several hundred expanded graft clones from which alpha-beta T cells came about two months after transplant.

CDR3 size: 15 residues. Trimming took 0 bases from V and 1 from J; bases not matched to a gene: 4. The germline V gene has CDR1 GTSNPN and CDR2 SVGIG (reference sequence). TCRbeta library construction was performed incorporating unique molecular identifiers. Via MiXCR, TCRdb re-called the PCR reads, giving one row per CDR3 protein. The table shows 110,000 or so distinct CDR3 sequences, with approximately 6.6% occurring only once. The genes are TRBV30 and TRBJ2-3; 7 bases fit TRBD2. The source was PBMCs, mostly from graft donor cells, collected 360 days after TCRalphabeta/CD19-depleted stem cell transplant. This receptor was taken from a male patient aged 2-15 years who had a stem cell transplant for acute lymphoblastic leukemia, so the T cells may come from the graft donor. CDR3 sequence reads: CAWSVLAGGTDTQYF. The CDR3 nucleotides are TGTGCCTGGAGTGTACTGGCGGGGGGCACAGATACGCAGTATTTT.